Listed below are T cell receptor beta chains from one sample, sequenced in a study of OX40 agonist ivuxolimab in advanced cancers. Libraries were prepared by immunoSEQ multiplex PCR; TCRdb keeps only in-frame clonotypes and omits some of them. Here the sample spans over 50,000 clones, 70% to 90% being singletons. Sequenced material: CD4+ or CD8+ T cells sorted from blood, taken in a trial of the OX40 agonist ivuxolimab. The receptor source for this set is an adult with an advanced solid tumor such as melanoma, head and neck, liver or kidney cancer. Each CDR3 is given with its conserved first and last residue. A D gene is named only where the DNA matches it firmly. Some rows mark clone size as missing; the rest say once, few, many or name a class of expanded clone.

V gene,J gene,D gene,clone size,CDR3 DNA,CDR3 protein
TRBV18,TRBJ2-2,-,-,TGTGCCAGCTCACGTACAGGTACCGGGGAGCTGTTTTTT,CASSRTGTGELFF
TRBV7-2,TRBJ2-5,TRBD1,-,TGTGCCAGCAGCGACAGGGGGCGCGTCGAAGAGACCCAGTACTTC,CASSDRGRVEETQYF
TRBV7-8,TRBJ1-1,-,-,TGTGCCAGCAGCTTAGTGGAGAACACTGAAGCTTTCTTT,CASSLVENTEAFF
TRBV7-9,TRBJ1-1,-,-,TGTGCCAGCAGCCAAATAGGGGGGAACACTGAAGCTTTCTTT,CASSQIGGNTEAFF
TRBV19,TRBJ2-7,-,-,TGTGCCAGTAGTATACGCAGGGGCTACGAGCAGTACTTC,CASSIRRGYEQYF
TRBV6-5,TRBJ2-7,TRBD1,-,TGTGCCAGCAGTACGACAGGGGGCTACGAGCAGTACTTC,CASSTTGGYEQYF
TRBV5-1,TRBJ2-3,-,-,TGCGCCAGCAGCCCCAGCGGCACAGATACGCAGTATTTT,CASSPSGTDTQYF
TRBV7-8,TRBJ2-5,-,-,TGTGCCAGCAGCTTAGTACGCGTGGGACTGGCCGGCCCCAACCAAGAGACCCAGTACTTC,CASSLVRVGLAGPNQETQYF
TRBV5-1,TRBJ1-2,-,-,TGCGCCAGCAGCTGGGGTGGCGCAGCCCTAGCTAACTATGGCTACACCTTC,CASSWGGAALANYGYTF
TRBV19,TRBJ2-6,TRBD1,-,TGTGCCAGTAGTGGGACAGGTGCATCTGGGGCCAACGTCCTGACTTTC,CASSGTGASGANVLTF
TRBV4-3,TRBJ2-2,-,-,TGCGCCAGCAGCCAAGAGGTGCCGGGGTTCGACACCGGGGAGCTGTTTTTT,CASSQEVPGFDTGELFF
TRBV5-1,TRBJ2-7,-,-,TGCGCCAGCAGCCTGCTAGGGGAGCACTACGAGCAGTACTTC,CASSLLGEHYEQYF
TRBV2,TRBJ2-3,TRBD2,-,TGTGCCAGCAGTGAACTAGCGGGGGGGCGCACAGATACGCAGTATTTT,CASSELAGGRTDTQYF
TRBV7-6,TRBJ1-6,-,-,TGTGCCAGCAGCTTAGCGACAGACTATAATTCACCCCTCCACTTT,CASSLATDYNSPLHF
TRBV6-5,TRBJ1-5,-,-,TGTGCCAGCAGTTCCGTCGGGGGGGGCAATCAGCCCCAGCATTTT,CASSSVGGGNQPQHF
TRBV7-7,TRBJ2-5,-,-,TGTGCCAGCAGCTTAGCGGGGGCCGGGGAGACCCAGTACTTC,CASSLAGAGETQYF
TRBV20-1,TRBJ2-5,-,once,TGCAGTGTTGGGGGGCGGGGGACCCAGTACTTC,CSVGGRGTQYF
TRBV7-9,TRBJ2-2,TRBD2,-,TGTGCCAGCAGCTTGGTAGCGGGAGCCACCGGGGAGCTGTTTTTT,CASSLVAGATGELFF
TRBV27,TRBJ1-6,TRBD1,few,TGTGCCAGCAGTTTATTGCGACAGGGTAATTCACCCCTCCACTTT,CASSLLRQGNSPLHF
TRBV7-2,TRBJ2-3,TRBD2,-,TGTGCCAGCAGCTTTAGCGGGGGGTCTCCGCGGACGCAGTATTTT,CASSFSGGSPRTQYF
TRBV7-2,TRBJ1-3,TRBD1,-,TGTGCCAGCAGCCCAAATCCGGGACAGGGAAACACCATATATTTT,CASSPNPGQGNTIYF
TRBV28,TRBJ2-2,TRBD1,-,TGTGCCAGCAGTCCATCGGGGACAGGGAACACCGGGGAGCTGTTTTTT,CASSPSGTGNTGELFF
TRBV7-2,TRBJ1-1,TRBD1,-,TGTGCCAGCAGTGCGGGGACAGGGATCACTGAAGCTTTCTTT,CASSAGTGITEAFF
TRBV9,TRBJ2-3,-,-,TGTGCCAGCAGTGCAGAGGGCACGCAGTATTTT,CASSAEGTQYF
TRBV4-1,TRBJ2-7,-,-,TGCGCCAGCAGCCAAGATTGGCGGGTCGGGGTCGAGCAGTACTTC,CASSQDWRVGVEQYF
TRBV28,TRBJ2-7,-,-,TGTGCCAGCAGTTTAAGTTCTGGCGTTCGCCTTTACGAGCAGTACTTC,CASSLSSGVRLYEQYF
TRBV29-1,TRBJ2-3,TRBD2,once,TGCAGCGTTGGGGTTGCGGGAGTAGGCACAGATACGCAGTATTTT,CSVGVAGVGTDTQYF